This TCR beta chain was sequenced for a study of T cell repertoires in cytomegalovirus infection (dated by TCRdb to about 2019). Looking at the study overall: Donor HLA type was relevant to the analysis, as public TCR beta signatures indicated carriage of CMV infection together with the matching HLA type.

General study outcomes and caveats: Carriers of CMV infection plus the relevant HLA type were discriminated by the cumulative frequency of public TCR beta family members in the study cohort and in an independent approximately 360-donor cohort. The ex vivo response was dominated by HLA-C-restricted CMV-specific TCR beta clonotypes, which also provided the single most frequent clonotype in two of eight donors.

CDR1 and CDR2, per the germline V gene, are SGHVT and SQSDAQ. The CDR3 has 16 amino acids, counting the end cysteine and phenylalanine. The kept DNA is CDR3 alone, 48 bases in frame from the first base. Sequencing used an Illumina HiSeq 1500. TCRdb reprocessing: public reads trimmed at Q25 with fastp, clones called with MiXCR, in-frame beta chains kept. Every entry covers one CDR3 protein and lists the most common genes and DNA from its rows. The sample table records roughly 150,000 distinct CDR3 sequences; 23% of these occur just once. The biggest ten clones account for roughly 9.7% of the sample. For this clonotype: Which antigen it targets is not known. A much larger clone lies a single base off, so this may be a read error.

The chain employs TRBV7-4 and TRBJ2-3, and 9 junctional nucleotides match TRBD2. Sequencing was done on a sample of PBMCs. The TCR originated in a human donor in good health (CMV status not recorded). Some clones in this sample may be carry-over from other donors' samples. The sequence in DNA is TGTACCAGCAGCCCCCGCCGGCTAGCGGGATCAGATACGCAGTATTTT. This gives the protein CTSSPRRLAGSDTQYF.